The present entry profiles one TCR beta chain with its context. Its antigen is undetermined. The junction and the germline gene differ at one end; a read error may be behind it. The data are from a study of regulatory T cells in long-lasting Graves disease. The study's findings and limits: No thyroid tissue was studied; the work used peripheral blood only.

CDR1 LNHNV and CDR2 YYDKDF come from the germline V gene (reference sequence). The CDR3 runs to 15 residues. The sample's time point: newly diagnosed GD, antithyroid drugs for less than 3 months. There was RNA extracted from PBMCs, and the TCR library was made from it. Building the TCR beta libraries relied on iRepertoire HTBI primers, and CDR3 regions underwent Arm-PCR. TCRdb reprocessed the multiplex PCR reads with MiXCR, giving one entry per CDR3 protein. The sample contains about 440,000 distinct CDR3 sequences, 14% to 15% of which appear only once. These data were also filed under a second study, of T cells in Graves' hyperthyroidism and ophthalmopathy.

The chain is built from TRBV15 and TRBJ2-7; D unclear. The TCR sequence derives from a woman aged 25 to 39 with Graves disease. Sequenced material: peripheral blood mononuclear cells (PBMCs), taken at new diagnosis, from a patient treated with antithyroid drugs. The DNA for the CDR3 is TGTGCCACCAGCTCAGAAGGCCGGGCCCAAGGGTTATTGGACTTC. Its protein is CATSSEGRAQGLLDF.